This T cell receptor beta chain derives from a study of blood T cell repertoires in COVID-19. Sequencing was performed with immunoSEQ multiplex PCR; in TCRdb, only in-frame clones are kept and a portion is missing. The repertoire holds under 300,000 clones, approximately 82% seen once, with around 3.5% in the top ten. V was clipped by 0 bases and J by 3 bases, with 12 bases between them. Germline CDR1 reads SGDLS; CDR2 reads YYNGEE. The CDR3 has 15 residues. The chain joins TRBV9 to TRBJ1-2; TRBD1 is a possible D gene (5 bases). The TCR sequence derives from a woman younger than 30 with acute or convalescent COVID-19. Sequenced input: peripheral blood. The CDR3, as DNA: TGTGCCAGCAGCGTAGCCTTAGACAGTTACTATGGCTACACCTTC. This sequence encodes CASSVALDSYYGYTF.